The T cell receptor beta chain under discussion was sequenced for a study of tumor and adjacent non-tumor tissue in lung cancer. The wider study: Stage I to III disease affected approximately 11 men and about five women aged roughly 31 to 76.

This clonotype has just a few counts. This may arise from a read error, as a much more abundant clone is one base away. The template was RNA from unsorted bulk tissue. The V segment lost 5 bases and the J segment 4 bases; nucleotides outside the gene matches: 1. The CDR3 is made up of 12 amino acids. CDR1 and CDR2 from the germline V gene are DFQATT and SNEGSKA (reference sequence). TCRbeta libraries were built with three rounds of nested PCR, modified from ARM-PCR. Each CDR3 protein gets one entry after TCRdb re-called the multiplex PCR reads with MiXCR. The repertoire holds under 150,000 distinct CDR3 sequences, with around 66% as singletons.

The rearrangement links TRBV20-1 to TRBJ1-4; 7 bases agree with TRBD1. Sequencing was carried out using lung tumor tissue. The receptor was derived from a man aged 55 to 70 with small cell lung cancer. In DNA, the CDR3 is TGCAGTGCTGACAGGGTTAATGAAAAACTGTTTTTT. Translating gives CSADRVNEKLFF.